This T cell receptor (beta chain) was recovered during a study of blood T cell repertoires in COVID-19. Study-wide context: Specimens from acute and convalescent COVID-19 originated in the United States, Italy and Spain. T cells, B-cell-depleted T cells, or PBMCs provided the cDNA or gDNA that served as material.

As originally analysed: Cell counts per sample came from amplifying reference gene primers. TCRdb's copy holds only in-frame clones and misses some; the assay was immunoSEQ multiplex PCR. V and J calls plus clone size are reproduced from that table; the DNA served to infer D and trimming. The sample yields 150,000 or so clones, about 80% seen once. CDR3 length: 15 amino acids. Germline V gene data show CDR1 as LNHDA and CDR2 as SQIVND (reference sequence). V was cut by 5 bases and J by 4 bases, with 15 bases left in between. This rearrangement joins TRBV19 to TRBJ2-1; TRBD1 might be the D (5 bases). This TCR came from a woman over 75 with acute or convalescent COVID-19. The specimen sequenced was peripheral blood. CDR3 sequence: CASSSSADTYNEQFF. CDR3 in DNA: TGTGCCAGTAGTTCCTCCGCGGACACGTACAATGAGCAGTTCTTC.